These T cell receptor beta chains were read from a single sample in a study of cytomegalovirus exposure and HLA in healthy donors. Measured with immunoSEQ multiplex PCR; TCRdb has only the in-frame clones, and not every one. This table holds some 120,000 clones, 81% found once. Sequencing used PBMCs. The origin of the receptors is a woman in her twenties or thirties in good health and CMV-seronegative. The CDR3 runs from the conserved cysteine through the conserved F or W. D genes are given only for firm matches. Clone size is stated in some rows and not others, as once, few, many or a class when expanded.

size: few
V: TRBV2
D: TRBD1
J: TRBJ2-5
DNA: TGTGCCAGCAGCCATGGGACAGTACAAGAGACCCAGTACTTC
CDR3: CASSHGTVQETQYF

size: few
V: TRBV5-1
D: NA
J: TRBJ1-1
DNA: TGCGCCAGCAGCCCCGGTGGGCACCTGAACACTGAAGCTTTCTTT
CDR3: CASSPGGHLNTEAFF

size: many
V: TRBV6-1
D: NA
J: TRBJ2-5
DNA: TGTGCCAGCAGTGAACTGGGAGGTAACCAAGAGACCCAGTACTTC
CDR3: CASSELGGNQETQYF

size: NA
V: TRBV15
D: NA
J: TRBJ2-1
DNA: TGTGCCACCAGCAGAGATTCTGCCCGAGACAATGAGCAGTTCTTC
CDR3: CATSRDSARDNEQFF

size: once
V: TRBV4-2
D: TRBD2
J: TRBJ2-5
DNA: TGTGCCAGCGGCCAAGAAGGTATCGGCGGGGAGGGCCTGGAGACCCAGTACTTC
CDR3: CASGQEGIGGEGLETQYF

size: NA
V: TRBV7-9
D: TRBD1
J: TRBJ1-1
DNA: TGTGCCAGCAGCAAGAGGACAGGGTTGAACACTGAAGCTTTCTTT
CDR3: CASSKRTGLNTEAFF

size: NA
V: TRBV5-1
D: TRBD2
J: TRBJ2-7
DNA: TGCGCCAGCAGCGACCTAGCGGGTCCCTATAAGCAGTACTTC
CDR3: CASSDLAGPYKQYF

size: NA
V: TRBV28
D: TRBD1
J: TRBJ2-3
DNA: TGTGCCAGCAGAGGGACAGGGGCAGATACGCAGTATTTT
CDR3: CASRGTGADTQYF

size: NA
V: TRBV27
D: TRBD1
J: TRBJ2-2
DNA: TGTGCCAGCAGGGGGACAGGGACCGGGGAGCTGTTTTTT
CDR3: CASRGTGTGELFF

size: NA
V: TRBV10-1
D: TRBD1
J: TRBJ2-1
DNA: TGCGCCAGCAGTGAGTCTACTGGCAGGGGGCACAATGAGCAGTTCTTC
CDR3: CASSESTGRGHNEQFF

size: NA
V: TRBV7-9
D: TRBD1
J: TRBJ1-6
DNA: TGTGCCAGCAGCCGGGACAGTCTGAATTCACCCCTCCACTTT
CDR3: CASSRDSLNSPLHF

size: NA
V: TRBV7-8
D: NA
J: TRBJ1-5
DNA: TGTGCCAGCAGCTTAGACCGACAGGCGCGTCAGCCCCAGCATTTT
CDR3: CASSLDRQARQPQHF

size: NA
V: TRBV6-6
D: NA
J: TRBJ2-7
DNA: TGTGCCAGCAGGCCATGGGGCGGAAGCGAGCAGTACTTC
CDR3: CASRPWGGSEQYF

size: NA
V: TRBV5-1
D: TRBD2
J: TRBJ2-7
DNA: TGCGCCAGCAGCCATAGCGGGGGTGACTACGAGCAGTACTTC
CDR3: CASSHSGGDYEQYF

size: NA
V: TRBV10-1
D: NA
J: TRBJ2-4
DNA: TGCGCCAGCAGTGAGTCCGAATATGAGGGGGTTGGCAAAAACATTCAGTACTTC
CDR3: CASSESEYEGVGKNIQYF

size: NA
V: TRBV28
D: NA
J: TRBJ2-2
DNA: TGTGCCAGCACCGGGACTTTAAACACCGGGGAGCTGTTTTTT
CDR3: CASTGTLNTGELFF

size: NA
V: TRBV5-1
D: NA
J: TRBJ2-5
DNA: TGCGCCAGCAGCTCGCCGGAGACGGACCAAGAGACCCAGTACTTC
CDR3: CASSSPETDQETQYF

size: NA
V: TRBV6-1
D: TRBD1
J: TRBJ2-7
DNA: TGTGCCAGCAGTGAAAGCGGGACAGGGACCTACGAGCAGTACTTC
CDR3: CASSESGTGTYEQYF

size: NA
V: TRBV28
D: NA
J: TRBJ2-7
DNA: TGTGCCAGCAGCCGGAGTTACGAGCAGTACTTC
CDR3: CASSRSYEQYF

size: NA
V: TRBV7-9
D: TRBD2
J: TRBJ2-2
DNA: TGTGCCAGCAGCCGAAGCGGGACCAACACCGGGGAGCTGTTTTTT
CDR3: CASSRSGTNTGELFF

size: medium-sized
V: TRBV4-1
D: TRBD1
J: TRBJ1-2
DNA: TGCGCCAGCAGCTCCTTGGGACAGATTAACTATGGCTACACCTTC
CDR3: CASSSLGQINYGYTF

size: few
V: TRBV19
D: NA
J: TRBJ2-1
DNA: TGTGCCAGTAGTATTGAAAGCGGCTCCTACAATGAGCAGTTCTTC
CDR3: CASSIESGSYNEQFF

size: once
V: TRBV5-1
D: NA
J: TRBJ2-2
DNA: TGCGCCAGCAGCTTGGACGAGATAATGAACACCGGGGAGCTGTTTTTT
CDR3: CASSLDEIMNTGELFF

size: NA
V: TRBV9
D: NA
J: TRBJ1-3
DNA: TGTGCCAGCAGCGTAACCGAGGACACCATATATTTT
CDR3: CASSVTEDTIYF

size: NA
V: TRBV30
D: TRBD1
J: TRBJ2-7
DNA: TGTGCCTCTGGGACAGCCTACGAGCAGTACTTC
CDR3: CASGTAYEQYF

size: once
V: TRBV5-1
D: NA
J: TRBJ2-2
DNA: TGCGCCAGCAGCTTGGGGCAGAACGGGGAGCTGTTTTTT
CDR3: CASSLGQNGELFF

size: NA
V: TRBV5-1
D: NA
J: TRBJ1-1
DNA: TGCGCCAGCAGTTGGGGGGGACAAAGAGCTGAAGCTTTCTTT
CDR3: CASSWGGQRAEAFF

size: NA
V: TRBV5-1
D: TRBD2
J: TRBJ2-1
DNA: TGCGCCAGCAGCTCGGGACTAGCGGGGGGGATGTTGAATGAGCAGTTCTTC
CDR3: CASSSGLAGGMLNEQFF

size: NA
V: TRBV7-2
D: TRBD1
J: TRBJ2-1
DNA: TGTGCCAGCAGCCGACAGGGTGGTGAGCAGTTCTTC
CDR3: CASSRQGGEQFF

size: NA
V: TRBV30
D: TRBD2
J: TRBJ2-7
DNA: TGTGCCTGGAGTGTAGGTGGGAGGGTCAACGAGCAGTACTTC
CDR3: CAWSVGGRVNEQYF

size: NA
V: TRBV27
D: TRBD1
J: TRBJ1-2
DNA: TGTGCCAGCACCAGGCTTTCCGGGACAGGGAACGGCTACACCTTC
CDR3: CASTRLSGTGNGYTF

size: NA
V: TRBV27
D: TRBD2
J: TRBJ2-3
DNA: TGTGCCAGCAGTTTACGCGGACTAGCGGGAGGAACAGATACGCAGTATTTT
CDR3: CASSLRGLAGGTDTQYF

size: NA
V: TRBV2
D: TRBD2
J: TRBJ2-5
DNA: TGTGCCAGCACAAAGCGGGAGGATCAGGAGACCCAGTACTTC
CDR3: CASTKREDQETQYF

size: few
V: TRBV19
D: NA
J: TRBJ1-4
DNA: TGTGCCAGTAGTGTGGACCGGGGACTGCCAACTAATGAAAAACTGTTTTTT
CDR3: CASSVDRGLPTNEKLFF

size: NA
V: TRBV6-1
D: TRBD1
J: TRBJ2-2
DNA: TGTGCCAGCAGTGAGGTCGGACAGGGGAACACCGGGGAGCTGTTTTTT
CDR3: CASSEVGQGNTGELFF

size: NA
V: TRBV27
D: TRBD1
J: TRBJ2-7
DNA: TGTGCCAGCAGTTCCGGGACAGGCGGCTACGAGCAGTACTTC
CDR3: CASSSGTGGYEQYF

size: NA
V: TRBV10-3
D: NA
J: TRBJ2-7
DNA: TGTGCCATCGGGGGGGCCCGTAGATCCTACGAGCAGTACTTC
CDR3: CAIGGARRSYEQYF

size: NA
V: TRBV5-4
D: TRBD1
J: TRBJ1-3
DNA: TGTGCCAGCAGTTTCACAGGGGCCTCCTCTGGAAACACCATATATTTT
CDR3: CASSFTGASSGNTIYF

size: NA
V: TRBV5-1
D: TRBD1
J: TRBJ2-3
DNA: TGCGCCAGCAGCTTTGGGACAGGGAACACAGATACGCAGTATTTT
CDR3: CASSFGTGNTDTQYF

size: NA
V: TRBV28
D: TRBD1
J: TRBJ2-7
DNA: TGTGCCAGCAGGCGAGGGACAGGGCTCTACGAGCAGTACTTC
CDR3: CASRRGTGLYEQYF

size: NA
V: TRBV4-1
D: NA
J: TRBJ2-1
DNA: TGCGCCAGCAGCCAAGGGGCCGGGAGAACCTACAATGAGCAGTTCTTC
CDR3: CASSQGAGRTYNEQFF

size: once
V: TRBV11-1
D: NA
J: TRBJ2-2
DNA: TGTGCCAGCAGCAAACCTTCTCTAGCCGGGGAGCTGTTTTTT
CDR3: CASSKPSLAGELFF

size: once
V: TRBV7-2
D: NA
J: TRBJ1-3
DNA: TGTGCCAGCAGCTTATCGGGAAACACCATATATTTT
CDR3: CASSLSGNTIYF

size: NA
V: TRBV5-4
D: TRBD1
J: TRBJ2-7
DNA: TGTGCCAGCAGTTGGGGGACAGGGCTCTACGAGCAGTACTTC
CDR3: CASSWGTGLYEQYF

size: NA
V: TRBV5-6
D: NA
J: TRBJ1-5
DNA: TGTGCCAGCAGCCATCAGGGGTCGGTTCAGCCCCAGCATTTT
CDR3: CASSHQGSVQPQHF

size: few
V: TRBV6-5
D: TRBD2
J: TRBJ2-1
DNA: TGTGCCAGCAGTTACTCGAAGGCACTAGCGGGACTTGAGCAGTTCTTC
CDR3: CASSYSKALAGLEQFF

size: NA
V: TRBV6-6
D: TRBD2
J: TRBJ2-7
DNA: TGTGCCAGCAGTTACTCGGGAGGGCCGGCCCACGAGCAGTACTTC
CDR3: CASSYSGGPAHEQYF

size: few
V: TRBV6-1
D: TRBD2
J: TRBJ2-7
DNA: TGTGCCAGCAGAGTGGGGGGGGAAGCCTACGAGCAGTACTTC
CDR3: CASRVGGEAYEQYF

size: NA
V: TRBV4-3
D: TRBD1
J: TRBJ1-1
DNA: TGCGCCAGCAGCCATAGGACAGGGGGTTTAAAAACTGAAGCTTTCTTT
CDR3: CASSHRTGGLKTEAFF

size: NA
V: TRBV7-2
D: NA
J: TRBJ2-3
DNA: TGTGCCAGCAGCCATTTAGCGGCAATTCGCACAGATACGCAGTATTTT
CDR3: CASSHLAAIRTDTQYF

size: NA
V: TRBV19
D: TRBD1
J: TRBJ2-7
DNA: TGTGCCAGTTCCGACAGGGGAGCCAACGAGCAGTACTTC
CDR3: CASSDRGANEQYF

size: NA
V: TRBV19
D: TRBD1
J: TRBJ2-7
DNA: TGTGCCAGTAGGCCGGTGGGACAGACGTCCGTTGTGGGCGAGCAGTACTTC
CDR3: CASRPVGQTSVVGEQYF

size: NA
V: TRBV5-1
D: TRBD1
J: TRBJ1-4
DNA: TGCGCCAGCAGACTCCAGGGGGTAGGGGCTAATGAAAAACTGTTTTTT
CDR3: CASRLQGVGANEKLFF

size: NA
V: TRBV10-2
D: TRBD1
J: TRBJ1-2
DNA: TGCGCCAGCAGTGACCCAACAGGGGACTATGGCTACACCTTC
CDR3: CASSDPTGDYGYTF

size: NA
V: TRBV5-1
D: TRBD2
J: TRBJ2-3
DNA: TGCGCCAGCAGCTCCGGGACTAGCGGGGCTAGCACAGATACGCAGTATTTT
CDR3: CASSSGTSGASTDTQYF

size: once
V: TRBV11-1
D: TRBD2
J: TRBJ2-3
DNA: TGTGCCAGCAGCCTCCCGGGACTAGCGGGCACAGATACGCAGTATTTT
CDR3: CASSLPGLAGTDTQYF

size: NA
V: TRBV30
D: NA
J: TRBJ2-7
DNA: TGTGCCGGGGCACAGGGTTCCTACGAGCAGTACTTC
CDR3: CAGAQGSYEQYF

size: NA
V: TRBV21-1
D: NA
J: TRBJ2-7
DNA: TGTGCCAGCACCGACCGGGGACTTTCCTACGAGCAGTACTTC
CDR3: CASTDRGLSYEQYF

size: NA
V: TRBV5-1
D: NA
J: TRBJ2-7
DNA: TGCGCCAGCAGCTTGGGGTCATCTCGGTACGAGCAGTACTTC
CDR3: CASSLGSSRYEQYF

size: NA
V: TRBV25-1
D: NA
J: TRBJ2-2
DNA: TGTGCCAGCTCCGACAGGACGAACACCGGGGAGCTGTTTTTT
CDR3: CASSDRTNTGELFF